This TCR beta chain was found in a study of OX40 agonist ivuxolimab in advanced cancers. Study as a whole: Partial responses were observed in three patients, of whom one had hepatocellular carcinoma and two had cutaneous melanoma. Study results and caveats: In the 0.1-3.0 mg/kg groups, partial responders showed among the lowest expansion. At 0.1 to 3.0 mg/kg and by week 6, clonal expansion occurred in CD4+ and CD8+ blood T cells.

In the case of this clone: Its antigen remains unidentified.

CDR3 length: 19 residues. Trimming removed 6 bases from V and 0 bases from J; junction bases left unmatched: 11. Looked up from germline, CDR1 is SEHNR and CDR2 is FQNEAQ (reference sequence). Clones were read by immunoSEQ multiplex PCR, and TCRdb kept only the in-frame ones, dropping some. The sample lists around 50,000 clones, approximately 78% occurring once. V usage is TRBV7-9 and J usage is TRBJ2-2, with 12 bases aligning to TRBD2. This TCR came from an adult with an advanced solid tumor such as melanoma, head and neck, liver or kidney cancer. The material sequenced was CD4+ or CD8+ T cells sorted from blood, taken in a trial of the OX40 agonist ivuxolimab. DNA for the CDR3: TGTGCCAGCAGACAAGGAGGACTAGCGGGGCCAGCGAACACCGGGGAGCTGTTTTTT. It codes for CASRQGGLAGPANTGELFF.